This T cell receptor beta chain was sequenced in a study of T-cell reconstitution after alpha-beta-depleted transplantation in children. Study results and caveats: T-cell numbers and diversity one year post-transplant derived largely from freshly generated T cells. Alpha-beta T cells present about two months after transplant were reported to originate from several hundred expanded graft clones.

Deletions cut 2 bases from V and 2 bases from J, with 7 bases between. Looked up from germline, CDR1 is LGHNA and CDR2 is YNFKEQ. This CDR3 has 13 residues. This clonotype was seen ten or more times. Antigen unknown. It was with unique molecular identifiers that the TCRbeta library was prepared. TCRdb ran MiXCR on the PCR reads and lists one entry per CDR3 protein. The sample lists roughly 250,000 distinct CDR3 sequences; 8.2% were seen once. The V call is TRBV4-2, the J call TRBJ2-7; no definite D call. The sample was PBMCs, mostly from graft donor cells, taken 180 days after TCRalphabeta/CD19-depleted stem cell transplant. This receptor was taken from a male patient aged 10-17 years who had a stem cell transplant for acute lymphoblastic leukemia, so the T cells may come from the graft donor. CDR3 DNA sequence: TGTGCCAGCAGCCAATGGCAAACCTACGAGCAGTACTTC. This sequence encodes CASSQWQTYEQYF.